The entry below describes one T cell receptor beta chain. What this receptor recognizes is not known. Libraries were prepared through the immunoSEQ multiplex PCR assay. For the multiplex PCR, a mixture combining 60 forward primers for TCR Vbeta segments and 13 reverse primers for TCR Jbeta segments was used. A multiplex PCR assay on genomic DNA amplified the CDR3 region of rearranged TCR beta genes. On the Illumina HiSeq System, the amplified TCR beta libraries were sequenced as 87-base-pair reads. On the authors' methods: A later analysis tallied around 87 million unique TCR beta chains across the 610 or so repertoires, and about 10 million of those chains were shared by two or more donors. Raw reads were error-corrected and collapsed into unique sequences with a nearest-neighbor algorithm that merged closely related sequences to remove PCR and sequencing errors. Alignment of CDR3 sequences to IMGT reference sequences was used to assign V, D and J gene segments. Each retained sequence needed at least a six-nucleotide match to both a V gene segment and a J gene segment. A rearrangement counted as productive if the CDR3 had no stop codons and remained in frame with V and J, and every other rearrangement counted as non-productive. Following IMGT convention, CDR3 was defined as the stretch from the second conserved V-encoded cysteine to the conserved J-encoded phenylalanine. The earlier analysis of more than 450 of the donors excluded sequences that lacked an unambiguous match to a single V gene segment. In an earlier analysis of around 590 of the donors, a V segment was called functional when productive rearrangements were above 56.7%, and segregating when the standard deviation between donors exceeded 5%. To diagnose cytomegalovirus status from the catalog of TCR beta chain sequences, a statistical classification framework was built. A later analysis assigned V and J genes by comparing TCR nucleotide sequences with IMGT/GENE-DB human TR gene sequences. In a later analysis, CDR3 sequences and most-parsimonious VDJ recombination scenarios were assigned using the TCRdist pipeline. In a later analysis, every TCR beta chain was defined by the combination of its CDR3 amino acid sequence and its V-gene family, and reads without a unique V-gene family were dropped. To address suspected cross-contamination and a sequencing artifact, a later analysis removed 450 to 700 highly shared, low-generation-probability nucleotide sequences. A later analysis calculated a clonal expansion index for each public chain from normalized within-repertoire ranks of inferred template counts. In a later analysis, generation probabilities were computed using a VDJ recombination model fitted to out-of-frame rearrangements, and the results were checked against IGoR. Hypergeometric tests were used in a later analysis to score TCR-TCR, TCR-HLA and TCR-CMV co-occurrence, with a repertoire-size bias correction applied to the TCR pairs. False discovery rates were estimated in a later analysis by permuting HLA or CMV assignments 20 times. In a later analysis, co-occurring TCRs were grouped using DBSCAN, and TCRdist sequence similarity was added for clustering within HLA-allele-positive subsets. Repertoires with fewer than 30,000 or more than 120,000 public chains were left out of co-occurrence clustering, as were four to six repertoires with anomalous nucleotide sharing. TCRdb obtained this table from immuneACCESS and retained in-frame rearrangements with V and J assigned. These tables miss some clones; where compared with another copy, unresolved V genes account for less than half of the shortfall, and the remainder is unexplained. V and J calls and clone size follow that table, whereas D and trimming were derived from the DNA. The sample has around 75,000 clones on record. Roughly an eighth of the sample belongs to the ten largest clones.

The cohort comprised 670 or so healthy bone marrow donors. All cohort members were sampled while nominally healthy, although unrecorded immune exposures were likely present. The donor tested CMV seropositive, placing the donor among the approximately 310 seropositive members of the cohort. A peripheral blood sample was collected from each donor, and TCR beta sequencing was performed on peripheral blood mononuclear cells. Genomic DNA was extracted from the blood cell samples with the Qiagen DNeasy Blood Extraction Kit. The data were taken from a study of cytomegalovirus exposure and HLA in healthy donors (dated by TCRdb to the late 2010s). Concerning the study at large: An earlier analysis of approximately 600 of the donors reported approximately 270 Gb of sequence data and roughly 100 million unique TCR beta sequences from about 200 million T cells. An early release covering 550 to 650 HLA-typed donors comprised 250 to 350 gigabases of sequencing data and approximately 80 million unique TCR sequences. Of the approximately 400 genotyped donors, 81% were placed in the genetic ancestry cluster associated with self-reported Caucasian donors. The aim of the study was to test whether cataloging public T cell receptors could identify signatures of past pathogen exposure. The study used immunosequencing to profile the T cell repertoires of several hundred subjects and linked those repertoires to cytomegalovirus serostatus. Besides the first cohort of approximately 710 subjects, a separate validation cohort made up of 120 different subjects was used. To predict cytomegalovirus infection status, the study combined high-throughput TCR immunosequencing, statistical association of individual TCRs with disease status, and machine learning. A later analysis re-examined previously published TCR beta repertoires from more than 550 donors and added high-resolution HLA genotyping to investigate patterns of TCR occurrence. The later analysis used no new phenotypic data to find candidate immune exposures, relying instead on TCR beta sequences and their occurrence across donors. An earlier analysis of 587 of the donors used high-throughput TCR beta sequencing to judge whether each TCR beta V gene segment behaved as functional or pseudogenic. Donor age, sex, ethnicity and CMV serostatus were compiled together with the repertoire data. A later genetic analysis used genome-wide SNP genotypes for about 60% of the roughly 700 donors, treating that subset as a discovery cohort. Every repertoire in the discovery cohort had been generated on one and the same sequencing platform. HLA typing included class I and class II loci at four-digit resolution. The number of donors typed differed by locus, with 629-630 for A, B, C, DRB1 and DQB1, roughly 520 for DQA1, about 610 for DPA1, and around 430 for DPB1. Because of strong linkage in the cohort, 5 or 6 DR-DQ haplotypes were treated as single units for association and clustering. Across roughly 420 genotyped donors of the cohort, an average of about 240,000 unique TCR beta nucleotide sequences per donor were sequenced, and around 19% of those sequences were non-productive.

The trim is 4 bases for V and 1 base for J, with a gap of 8 bases between the germline ends. The CDR3 holds 13 amino acids from the cysteine to the phenylalanine. The DNA shown is the 39-base CDR3, in frame from base 1. CDR1 and CDR2 are drawn from the germline V gene: SGHRS, YFSETQ. Paper-wide results and their limitations: In a later analysis, HLA-associated TCR beta chains were found to be more clonally expanded and to have lower generation probabilities than equally common non-associated chains. Most CMV-associated TCR beta chains appeared to be HLA-restricted in a later analysis, and the HLA associations seemed to be driven largely by CMV exposure. Broadly in line with IMGT annotations, most TCR beta V segments showed up in productive rearrangements about 90% or about 30% of the time in an earlier analysis of approximately 640 of the donors. A later analysis associated roughly 17,000 TCR beta sequences with specific HLA alleles at a false discovery rate of 0.05. Immune exposure information for the cohort was limited to CMV serostatus. Roughly uniform sequencing depth across donors was assumed in presence/absence analyses, although this assumption may not hold. Three of the identified cytomegalovirus-associated TCR beta chains were confirmed in vitro to be specific for cytomegalovirus antigens. Because counts were too low, seventeen rarely observed V segments, including chromosome 9 orphons, were excluded from the earlier analysis of 587 of the donors. A cluster of highly shared sequence variants was judged likely to be a technical artifact of the sequencing pipeline. V-gene and J-gene trimming of TCR beta chains was associated with a missense DCLRE1C variant in a later genetic analysis, and the association was replicated in an independent cohort. In a later analysis, the rate of TCR association differed among HLA loci, with DRB1 alleles having the most associated TCRs and HLA-C alleles having the fewest. Some IMGT-functional V segments, including TRBV6-2 and TRBV6-3, could not be distinguished by the 87-base-pair reads and were therefore excluded. In both the original and validation cohorts, the classifier was reported to diagnose cytomegalovirus status with high specificity and sensitivity. According to a later genetic analysis, donors in an Asian-associated ancestry cluster had fewer N-insertions in productive TCRs than the approximately 650-donor mean. A further reported finding was that TCR beta sequences accurately predicted the HLA-A and HLA-B alleles for most subjects in the first cohort. A total of some 180 TCR beta chains were listed by the study as associated with cytomegalovirus. In a later analysis, several top co-occurrence clusters were reported to appear linked to parvovirus B19, influenza, CMV and Epstein-Barr virus. Only TCR beta chains were sequenced in this cohort, and the absence of alpha or paired-chain data limited detectable features. Because HLA typing was missing for some donors at each locus, association tests included only the typed subset. When HLA alleles, especially DR and DQ, strongly co-occurred, TCR associations were difficult to assign to individual alleles. According to the authors, the approach could potentially be generalized to other disease states and immunological phenotypes. Most TCR sequences were observed very rarely across donors, whereas some public TCRs were present in many individuals. Correlated functional status among segregating V segments might be attributable to linkage disequilibrium, but an unknown experimental factor could not be ruled out.

The sequence joins TRBV5-1 to TRBJ1-1; the D gene is possibly TRBD1, with 5 bases matching. The source of this sequence is a man aged 50 to 60 in good health and CMV-seropositive. The material sequenced was PBMCs. The nucleotide sequence reads TGCGCCAGCAGCATCGACAGGAACACTGAAGCTTTCTTT. Its product reads: CASSIDRNTEAFF.